This TCR beta chain originates from a study of response to subunit inactivated influenza vaccine. Germline lookup yields CDR1 MGHRA and CDR2 YSYEKL. V was shortened by 6 bases and J by 4 bases, with 11 bases between the two germline ends. The CDR3 totals 13 residues. Via MiXCR, TCRdb re-called the RT-PCR reads, giving one row per CDR3 protein. The sample includes fewer than 800,000 distinct CDR3 sequences, around a sixth of them seen just once. The starting material was PBMCs from blood, obtained about 12 days after vaccination. The TCR comes from a man aged 50 to 59 who received an inactivated influenza vaccine. The chain combines TRBV4-1 with TRBJ2-3; D possibly corresponds to TRBD1 (5 bases). The CDR3 region is CASSPRDPDTQYF. The CDR3 DNA sequence: TGCGCCAGCAGTCCCAGGGATCCAGATACGCAGTATTTT.